This TCR beta chain was sequenced in a study of blood T cell repertoires in COVID-19. Study context: Researchers got acute and convalescent COVID-19 samples from the United States, Italy and Spain. Nucleic acid was either cDNA or gDNA, and it came from T cells, B-cell-depleted T cells, or PBMCs.

V lost 6 bases, J lost 4 bases, and 8 bases stayed unmatched. Germline V lookup: CDR1 SEHNR, CDR2 FQNEAQ (reference sequence). The CDR3 spans 14 residues. Seattle patients were enrolled during active infection and followed longitudinally. Original processing notes: For nucleated cells, counts were estimated from reference gene primer amplification. Produced via immunoSEQ multiplex PCR; TCRdb's table is partial and in-frame only. For V, J and clone size, that table is used; D and trimming come from the DNA. The table lists 400,000 or so clones, around 91% of them singletons. The gene calls are TRBV7-9 and TRBJ1-1; 7 nucleotides line up with TRBD1. The sequence derives from a woman aged 40-49 years with COVID-19, enrolled during active disease. Sequencing was performed on peripheral blood. The CDR3 reads CASSSLGQSTEAFF. As DNA, the CDR3 is TGTGCCAGCAGTTCCCTGGGACAGAGCACTGAAGCTTTCTTT.